One and the same sample provided the 15 T cell receptor beta chains below, sequenced in a study of T cell responses to AZD1222 COVID-19 vaccine. Profiling relied on immunoSEQ multiplex PCR, and the TCRdb table lists in-frame clones only, not all of them. Here the sample spans 150,000 to 200,000 clones, over 80% being singletons. The specimen comprised peripheral blood, sampled on day 0 of AZD1222 vaccination. The receptors were gathered from an adult in good health.

The rearrangement joins TRBV2 to TRBJ2-1; 10 nucleotides agree with TRBD2. Germline CDR1 reads SNHLY; CDR2 reads FYNNEI. J lost 5 bases, V lost 3 bases, and 7 bases had no gene match. The CDR3 spans 16 residues. CDR3 amino acids: CASSDGLAGDNNEQFF. The CDR3 DNA reads as TGTGCCAGCAGTGATGGGCTAGCGGGAGACAACAATGAGCAGTTCTTC.

The gene calls are TRBV29-1 and TRBJ2-1; TRBD1 might be the D (5 bases). The germline V and J ends were trimmed by 7 bases and 5 bases, with 9 bases remaining between them. CDR3 length: 11 amino acids. Per germline, CDR1 SQVTM and CDR2 ANQGSEA. The CDR3 DNA is TGCAGCGGGGGCGGCAACAATGAGCAGTTCTTC. Translation gives CSGGGNNEQFF.

This clone was seen just once. The rearrangement links TRBV11-1 to TRBJ2-2, with D unclear. This CDR3 spans 13 amino acids. CDR1 and CDR2 (germline): SGHAT, FQDESV (reference sequence). Deletions cut 5 bases from V and 1 base from J, with 5 bases between. CDR3 residues: CASSRRNTGELFF. In DNA, the CDR3 is TGTGCCAGCAGCCGAAGGAACACCGGGGAGCTGTTTTTT.

The count of this clone is one. The V and J genes are TRBV15 and TRBJ2-3, with unresolved D. Trimming stripped 0 bases from V and 1 base from J, with 8 bases between. Per germline, CDR1 LNHNV and CDR2 YYDKDF (reference sequence). The CDR3 is 15 residues long. In nucleotides, the CDR3 is TGTGCCACCAGCAGAGATTGGCAGGGCACAGATACGCAGTATTTT. It specifies CATSRDWQGTDTQYF. The entire variable domain, with the rest obtained from reference TRBV15 and TRBJ2-3, is as follows: DAMVIQNPRYQVTQFGKPVTLSCSQTLNHNVMYWYQQKSSQAPKLLFHYYDKDFNNEADTPDNFQSRRPNTSFCFLDIRSPGLGDTAMYLCATSRDWQGTDTQYFGPGTRLTVL.

This clone occurred once. J is TRBJ2-1 and V is TRBV5-1, with TRBD2 matching over 13 bases. The CDR3 is 20 residues long. Germline V gene data show CDR1 as SGHRS and CDR2 as YFSETQ. V shed 4 bases, J shed 0 bases, and the junction held 13 bases outside the gene matches. Written as DNA, the CDR3 is TGCGCCAGCAGCGCATCGACTAGCGGGGGGCTCGTTAGCTCCTACAATGAGCAGTTCTTC. This translates into CASSASTSGGLVSSYNEQFF. Full variable domain (outside the CDR3, taken from reference TRBV5-1 and TRBJ2-1): KAGVTQTPRYLIKTRGQQVTLSCSPISGHRSVSWYQQTPGQGLQFLFEYFSETQRNKGNFPGRFSGRQFSNSRSEMNVSTLELGDSALYLCASSASTSGGLVSSYNEQFFGPGTRLTVL.

Note on this clone: The same CDR3 also results from other DNA sequences found in this sample. The chain has TRBV6-5 and TRBJ2-6; no clear D gene. This CDR3 contains 13 residues. Germline V CDR1 and CDR2: MNHEY, SVGAGI. Trimming stripped 7 bases from V and 0 bases from J, with 4 bases between. This CDR3 is CASTRSGANVLTF. In DNA, the CDR3 is TGTGCCAGCACGCGCTCTGGGGCCAACGTCCTGACTTTC.

This chain connects TRBV6-5 to TRBJ2-7; 9 bases fit TRBD1. Per the germline V gene, CDR1 is MNHEY and CDR2 is SVGAGI. There are 15 residues in the CDR3. V was pared by 0 bases and J by 0 bases, with 0 bases of the junction left unmatched. Here the CDR3 reads CASSYSGQGSYEQYF. The CDR3 nucleotides are TGTGCCAGCAGTTACTCGGGACAGGGCTCCTACGAGCAGTACTTC.

This chain joins TRBV7-2 and TRBJ2-7; D is uncertain. With 3 bases removed from V and 0 bases from J, the gap between germline ends came to 3 bases. Germline values: CDR1 SGHTA, CDR2 FQGNSA. The CDR3 has 12 amino acids. The CDR3 region is CASSFSSYEQYF. DNA of the CDR3: TGTGCCAGCAGCTTCAGCTCCTACGAGCAGTACTTC.

In this sample, this clone turned up once. The chain is built from TRBV24-1 and TRBJ2-3; 9 bases line up with TRBD2. CDR1 is KGHDR, CDR2 SFDVKD, per germline. This CDR3 is 15 amino acids long. The ends lost 3 bases at V and 2 bases at J; junction bases unmatched: 2. The CDR3 coding sequence is TGTGCCACCAGTGATCCTAGCGGGAACACAGATACGCAGTATTTT. Amino acid sequence: CATSDPSGNTDTQYF.

The rearrangement joins TRBV18 to TRBJ2-7, with TRBD1 identical over 7 bases. Germline V gives CDR1 KGHSH, CDR2 LQKENI. There are 13 residues in the CDR3. J was trimmed by 7 bases and V by 4 bases; bases with no gene match: 7. The CDR3 loop is CASSLQGPEEQYF. The CDR3 DNA reads TGTGCCAGCTCACTACAGGGGCCGGAGGAGCAGTACTTC. Looking up the rest from reference TRBV18 and TRBJ2-7 gives the full variable domain: NAGVMQNPRHLVRRRGQEARLRCSPMKGHSHVYWYRQLPEEGLKFMVYLQKENIIDESGMPKERFSAEFPKEGPSILRIQQVVRGDSAAYFCASSLQGPEEQYFGPGTRLTVT.

The chain joins TRBV28 to TRBJ2-7; D is undetermined. CDR1 is MDHEN, CDR2 SYDVKM, per germline. The CDR3 extends over 14 amino acids. Between the trimmed V and J ends, which lost 2 bases and 1 base, there was a span of 9 bases. This CDR3 reads CASSLTDLSYEQYF. CDR3 coding DNA: TGTGCCAGCAGTTTAACTGACCTTTCCTACGAGCAGTACTTC.

This rearrangement joins TRBV19 to TRBJ2-2, with TRBD1 as a possible D gene (5 bases). Germline loops: CDR1 LNHDA, CDR2 SQIVND (reference sequence). V lost 5 bases and J lost 1, with 17 bases in between. The length of the CDR3 is 17 residues. The CDR3, as DNA: TGTGCCAGTAGTCACCATAGGGGAAGGGAGAACACCGGGGAGCTGTTTTTT. It translates to CASSHHRGRENTGELFF. The full variable domain, completed using reference TRBV19 and TRBJ2-2, is DGGITQSPKYLFRKEGQNVTLSCEQNLNHDAMYWYRQDPGQGLRLIYYSQIVNDFQKGDIAEGYSVSREKKESFPLTVTSAQKNPTAFYLCASSHHRGRENTGELFFGEGSRLTVL.

The chain has TRBV14 and TRBJ1-6; D call uncertain. Between the trimmed V and J ends, which lost 1 base and 5 bases, there was a span of 9 bases. Germline V lookup: CDR1 SGHDN, CDR2 FVKESK. This CDR3 region has 15 residues. CDR3 coding DNA: TGTGCCAGCAGCCAAGCTGGCAGTAATAATTCACCCCTCCACTTT. It translates to CASSQAGSNNSPLHF.

The chain combines TRBV7-9 with TRBJ2-7; D call uncertain. CDR3 length: 13 residues. The germline V gene has CDR1 SEHNR and CDR2 FQNEAQ (reference sequence). V lost 1 base, J lost 3 bases, and 7 bases lay in between. The CDR3 coding sequence is TGTGCCAGCAGCTTAGAAAGGCTCTACGAGCAGTACTTC. It encodes CASSLERLYEQYF.

The chain joins TRBV7-9 to TRBJ2-1; D is perhaps TRBD1 (6 bases). From germline, CDR1 is SEHNR and CDR2 FQNEAQ (reference sequence). Trimming removed 1 base at V and 15 bases at J, with 22 bases between. This CDR3 is built from 15 residues. The chain's CDR3 is CASSLGPNDRTLGFF. CDR3 nucleotide sequence: TGTGCCAGCAGCTTAGGCCCTAACGACAGGACCTTAGGGTTCTTC. Full variable domain (remainder filled in from reference TRBV7-9 and TRBJ2-1): DTGVSQNPRHKITKRGQNVTFRCDPISEHNRLYWYRQTLGQGPEFLTYFQNEAQLEKSRLLSDRFSAERPKGSFSTLEIQRTEQGDSAMYLCASSLGPNDRTLGFFGPGTRLTVL.